The sequence of this TCR beta chain was determined in a study of control samples from healthy donors and cancer patients. Sequenced by immunoSEQ multiplex PCR; TCRdb stores in-frame clones only, minus some. The sample comprises 110,000 to 150,000 clones, just under 95% of which are singletons, and about 14% rests with the top ten. What was sequenced was PBMCs. The receptor comes from a man aged 55 to 70 with colorectal cancer.

CDR3 in DNA: TGCGCCAGCAGTGAAGGGGGTTCTGAGACCCAGTACTTC. As protein: CASSEGGSETQYF. This sequence joins TRBV10-1 and TRBJ2-5; tentative D call: TRBD1 (6 bases). CDR3 length equals 13 residues. Germline V lookup: CDR1 WNHNN, CDR2 SYGVQD (reference sequence). Trimming took off 3 bases at V and 5 bases at J, with 10 bases between the two ends.